These 28 T cell receptor beta chains were sequenced from one sample in a study of molecular identifiers for immune sequencing clone quantification. TCRdb independently ran MiXCR on the PCR reads; one entry per CDR3 protein. The data contain approximately 630,000 distinct CDR3 sequences, about 25% of them singletons. Sequenced sample: naive CD8+ T cells from blood, with Jurkat cell RNA spiked in. Specified subset: FACS-sorted CD8+CD4-CCR7+CD45RA+ naive T cells. Every receptor here comes from a human donor in good health. Some libraries in this study had Jurkat cell RNA spiked in.

On this clonotype: A read error may explain this, as a much larger clone is one base away. The CDR3 end shows no conserved phenylalanine or tryptophan, and so a read error is likely. This sequence joins TRBV29-1 and TRBJ2-7, with 9 bases fitting TRBD1. The V and J ends lost 7 bases and 3 bases, in that order; junction bases with no gene match: 7. Germline CDR1 is SQVTM and CDR2 is ANQGSEA. This CDR3 spans 13 amino acids. The CDR3 sequence: CSARQGGSYEQYL. The CDR3 nucleotides are TGCAGCGCGCGACAGGGGGGAAGCTACGAGCAGTACCTC.

In its sample, this clonotype was seen many times. The CDR3, as DNA: TGCGCCAGCAGCCAACAAAGTTCCCTGGCTGGAAACACCATATATTTT. Protein sequence: CASSQQSSLAGNTIYF. This chain links TRBV4-3 with TRBJ1-3; no definite D call. CDR1 is LGHNA, CDR2 YSLEER, per germline. The CDR3 extends over 16 amino acids. With 2 bases removed from V and 2 bases from J, the gap between germline ends came to 13 bases.

This clonotype appeared many times. This chain links TRBV2 with TRBJ2-3, with 13 nucleotides matching TRBD2. With V trimmed by 4 bases and J by 2 bases, 6 bases remained unmatched. This CDR3 comprises 17 residues. Per the germline V gene, CDR1 is SNHLY and CDR2 is FYNNEI. The CDR3 DNA reads TGTGCCAGCAGTGCCTGGACTAGCGGGAGAGTCACAGATACGCAGTATTTT. It codes for CASSAWTSGRVTDTQYF.

This rearrangement joins TRBV12-3 or TRBV12-4 to TRBJ1-6; the D is unclear. Trimming cost V 3 bases and J 9 bases, with 9 bases left between them. CDR3 length: 13 amino acids. CDR3 nucleotides: TGTGCCAGCAGTTTTGGATTTGGTTCACCCCTCCACTTT. It codes for CASSFGFGSPLHF.

This clonotype was observed a few times. Germline is not matched at one junction end, which may reflect a read error. The chain couples TRBV4-3 to TRBJ2-1; 7 positions match TRBD2. The CDR3 covers 15 residues. Germline CDR1 and CDR2: LGHNA and YSLEER. The CDR3 spells CASSQDLAEYNGQFF. The CDR3 DNA is TGCGCCAGCAGCCAAGACCTAGCGGAATACAATGGGCAGTTCTTC.

This clonotype was counted only a few times. J is TRBJ2-7 and V is TRBV20-1; 9 nucleotides align to TRBD2. V shed 1 base and J 0 bases; nucleotides not matched to a gene: 10. Per germline, CDR1 DFQATT and CDR2 SNEGSKA (reference sequence). The CDR3 has 17 residues. The CDR3 region has the DNA TGCAGTGCTAGAGTAGCGTTTGGTAGCGGGGGCTCCTACGAGCAGTACTTC. Its protein is CSARVAFGSGGSYEQYF.

This clonotype was seen a handful of times. V and J are TRBV2 and TRBJ2-7, with a possible D match to TRBD2 (6 bases). V shed 1 base and J shed 4 bases, with 14 bases lying between them. The V gene's germline CDR1 is SNHLY and CDR2 FYNNEI. The CDR3 is 15 amino acids. CDR3 bases: TGTGCCAGCAGTGAAGTTTCGGGACTCCTATACGAGCAGTACTTC. This gives the protein CASSEVSGLLYEQYF. The complete variable domain, with remaining parts taken from reference TRBV2 and TRBJ2-7, reads EPEVTQTPSHQVTQMGQEVILRCVPISNHLYFYWYRQILGQKVEFLVSFYNNEISEKSEIFDDQFSVERPDGSNFTLKIRSTKLEDSAMYFCASSEVSGLLYEQYFGPGTRLTVT.

As concerns this clonotype: Here the CDR3 omits its conserved ending phenylalanine or tryptophan, so a read error is the likely source. The chain uses TRBV4-3 and TRBJ2-1; the match to TRBD1 covers 8 bases. V was pared by 1 base and J by 5 bases, with 4 bases of the junction left unmatched. This CDR3 comprises 15 residues. Germline V gene sequence: CDR1 LGHNA, CDR2 YSLEER. The CDR3: CASSQGTGGNNEQFL. The CDR3 nucleotides read TGCGCCAGCAGCCAAGGAACAGGGGGAAACAATGAGCAGTTCCTC.

As for this clonotype: Germline and junction disagree at one end, which may indicate a read error. The chain combines TRBV27 with TRBJ2-7; TRBD1 matches 9 bases. The CDR3 length is 14 residues. Germline V CDR1 and CDR2: MNHEY, SMNVEV (reference sequence). For the CDR3, the DNA is TGTGCCGGCAGTGACCGGGACAGGGTTGGCGAGCAGTACTTC. Its protein product is CAGSDRDRVGEQYF.

Regarding this clonotype: A much larger clone differs by one base, so this may be a read error. The chain uses TRBV6-2 or TRBV6-3 and TRBJ1-5; no reliable D call. The germline V gene encodes CDR1 MNHEY and CDR2 SVGEGT. The CDR3 spans 14 residues. CDR3 residues: CASSSTASNRPQHF. The CDR3 DNA is TGTGCCAGCAGTTCGACGGCTAGCAATCGGCCCCAGCATTTT.

On this clonotype: One end of the junction fails to match germline, which may point to a read error. The rearrangement uses TRBV7-2 and TRBJ2-7, with unresolved D. From germline, CDR1 is SGHTA and CDR2 FQGNSA. This CDR3 spans 14 amino acids. This CDR3 reads CASSFWAGPYEHYF. In DNA form, the CDR3 reads TGTGCCAGCAGCTTCTGGGCAGGACCCTACGAGCACTACTTC.

The gene calls are TRBV4-1 and TRBJ2-7, with 9 bases that match TRBD1. Germline V gives CDR1 MGHRA, CDR2 YSYEKL. V lost 5 bases and J lost 7; bases outside the gene matches: 12. The CDR3 totals 15 residues. Here the CDR3 DNA reads TGCGCCAGCAGCGGACGCCGGGACAGGGTCGAGGAGCAGTACTTC. Encoded protein: CASSGRRDRVEEQYF.

This clonotype has just a few counts. The V call is TRBV19, the J call TRBJ1-1; D is ambiguous. Germline CDR1 reads LNHDA; CDR2 reads SQIVND (reference sequence). The CDR3 runs 18 residues. V was pared by 1 base and J by 3 bases, with 21 bases between. The CDR3 is CASSIAFFEGLPDTEAFF. The DNA for the CDR3 is TGTGCCAGTAGTATAGCGTTTTTCGAAGGGTTACCGGACACTGAAGCTTTCTTT.

The rearrangement links TRBV6-5 to TRBJ1-1, with D possibly TRBD1 on 5 matching bases. CDR3 length: 14 residues. Germline CDR1 is MNHEY and CDR2 is SVGAGI. Trimming took off 6 bases at V and 4 bases at J, with 15 bases between the two ends. The CDR3 DNA reads TGTGCCAGCAGCTATACAAGGGGTAGCACTGAAGCTTTCTTT. Translation gives CASSYTRGSTEAFF.

This clonotype was observed many times. This chain uses TRBV7-9 with TRBJ2-7, with 7 bases aligning to TRBD2. CDR3 size: 17 residues. Losses at the gene ends were 1 base for V and 5 bases for J; bases not matched to a gene: 14. In germline, CDR1 is SEHNR, CDR2 FQNEAQ (reference sequence). The CDR3 DNA is TGTGCCAGCAGCTTAGTTGCCCGGGGGAGGGCGTTCCACGAGCAGTACTTC. This sequence encodes CASSLVARGRAFHEQYF.

The chain has TRBV24-1 and TRBJ1-5; no reliable D call. V gave up 7 bases and J gave up 3 bases, with 9 bases separating them. From germline, CDR1 is KGHDR and CDR2 SFDVKD. There are 13 residues in the CDR3. DNA for the CDR3: TGTGCCACCAGCGACGGAGACAATCAGCCCCAGCATTTT. Translating it yields CATSDGDNQPQHF.

A word on this clonotype: A read error is possible here, since a much larger clone lies one base away. V and J are TRBV27 and TRBJ1-4, with D unclear. V gave up 7 bases and J gave up 5 bases, with 14 bases separating them. CDR1 and CDR2 (germline): MNHEY, SMNVEV (reference sequence). The CDR3 runs 14 residues. The CDR3 spells CASNVVGWNEKLFF. The CDR3 DNA follows: TGTGCCAGCAATGTTGTGGGCTGGAATGAAAAACTGTTTTTT.

Note on this clonotype: The junction shows a germline mismatch at one end, possibly a read error. The rearrangement joins TRBV19 to TRBJ2-7; 8 bases align to TRBD2. CDR1 and CDR2 (germline): LNHDA, SQIVND (reference sequence). The CDR3 length is 15 residues. In DNA, the CDR3 is TGTGCGAGTAGTATAGGAGCGGGAGTCACCTACGAGCAGTACTTC. As protein: CASSIGAGVTYEQYF.

V usage is TRBV9 and J usage is TRBJ1-2, with D hard to call. V shed 0 bases and J shed 5 bases, with 11 bases lying between them. Per the germline V gene, CDR1 is SGDLS and CDR2 is YYNGEE. This CDR3 has 14 residues. DNA for the CDR3: TGTGCCAGCAGCGTAGCTGGCGGGATTTATGGCTACACCTTC. It specifies CASSVAGGIYGYTF.

This chain joins TRBV2 and TRBJ2-2, with D possibly matching TRBD2 (6 bases). The V and J ends lost 7 bases and 2 bases respectively, with 11 bases between them. CDR3 size: 14 residues. The germline CDR1 and CDR2 sequences are SNHLY and FYNNEI. CDR3 region: CASIRRGNTGELFF. CDR3 nucleotides: TGTGCCAGCATTCGGCGGGGAAACACCGGGGAGCTGTTTTTT.

The table lists this clonotype with many counts. The chain carries TRBV10-3 and TRBJ2-7; D remains unclear. Trimming stripped 0 bases from V and 4 bases from J, with 10 bases between. CDR3 length: 14 residues. Per germline, CDR1 ENHRY and CDR2 SYGVKD. In DNA form, the CDR3 reads TGTGCCATCAGTGAGTCCAAGAGTGGTTACGAGCAGTACTTC. Amino acids: CAISESKSGYEQYF.

This clonotype was recorded many times. This rearrangement joins TRBV4-1 to TRBJ2-7; TRBD2 agrees at 8 bases. Germline V gene sequence: CDR1 MGHRA, CDR2 YSYEKL. Trimming cost V 4 bases and J 4 bases; bases outside gene matches: 9. The CDR3 length is 15 residues. The DNA of the CDR3 is TGCGCCAGCAGCCCCGGCTCAGCGGGGGAGTACGAGCAGTACTTC. Translation gives CASSPGSAGEYEQYF.

The chain uses TRBV4-3 and TRBJ1-1; D is unclear. V was pared by 3 bases and J by 0 bases, with 11 bases between. The CDR3 has 15 residues. Germline V gives CDR1 LGHNA, CDR2 YSLEER. The CDR3 loop reads CASSQYTWLNTEAFF. The CDR3 bases are TGCGCCAGCAGCCAGTATACGTGGCTGAACACTGAAGCTTTCTTT.

There are a few counts of this clonotype. The chain employs TRBV7-9 and TRBJ1-6; D is ambiguous. V was trimmed by 4 bases and J by 11 bases, leaving 18 bases between them. This CDR3 comprises 15 residues. The germline V gene encodes CDR1 SEHNR and CDR2 FQNEAQ (reference sequence). CDR3 sequence: CASSSSGPGEPPLHF. DNA of the CDR3: TGTGCCAGCAGCTCATCCGGGCCCGGTGAACCACCCCTCCACTTT.

This clonotype was picked up one time. V gene TRBV20-1 combines with J gene TRBJ2-7; weak D call: TRBD2 (6 bases). This CDR3 spans 14 amino acids. Deletions cut 0 bases from V and 5 bases from J, with 14 bases between. CDR1 is DFQATT, CDR2 SNEGSKA, per germline (reference sequence). In DNA, the CDR3 is TGCAGTGCTAGAGATCGGAGCGGACTACACGAGCAGTACTTC. This encodes CSARDRSGLHEQYF.

The rearrangement uses TRBV28 and TRBJ2-5; TRBD2 might be the D (6 bases). The CDR3 contains 15 residues. The V end was cut by 5 bases, the J end by 5 bases, with 18 bases between. CDR1 and CDR2 from the germline V gene are MDHEN and SYDVKM. The CDR3 nucleotides are TGTGCCAGCAGTGTTTTAGCGGTCCTCGGGGAGACCCAGTACTTC. This codes for CASSVLAVLGETQYF.

This clonotype was seen at least ten times. The junction departs from germline at one end; a sequencing error may be responsible. The chain joins TRBV10-3 to TRBJ2-5, with 13 bases aligning to TRBD2. Per the germline V gene, CDR1 is ENHRY and CDR2 is SYGVKD. This CDR3 has 15 residues. CDR3 bases: TGTGCCATCAGAGAGCCGACTAGCGGGGGGCAGGACTTCTCCTTC. Its translation: CAIREPTSGGQDFSF.

For this clonotype: The CDR3 does not end in the conserved phenylalanine or tryptophan, so this is likely a read error. The chain has TRBV29-1 and TRBJ2-7; D possibly corresponds to TRBD2 (6 bases). Per germline, CDR1 SQVTM and CDR2 ANQGSEA. CDR3 length: 13 residues. Between the trimmed V and J ends, which lost 4 bases and 6 bases, there was a span of 16 bases. The CDR3 is CSVGVRGSGEQYS. The CDR3 DNA follows: TGCAGCGTTGGAGTTCGGGGTAGCGGCGAGCAGTACTCC.